This TCR beta chain was identified in a study of blood T cell repertoires in COVID-19. Germline CDR1 and CDR2: DFQATT and SNEGSKA (reference sequence). The CDR3 runs 14 residues. Trimming left V 3 bases short and J 8 bases short, with 14 bases between. In the study's own analysis: Estimated nucleated cell counts came from reference gene primer amplification. The repertoire was sequenced with immunoSEQ multiplex PCR; TCRdb's copy has only in-frame clones and lacks some. The V and J calls and clone size are taken from that table; D and trimming were inferred from the DNA. The sample includes 350,000 to 500,000 clones, approximately 91% seen only once; the top ten take about 1.5%. Participants came from 20 to 25 US areas, aged roughly 18 to 95 years. Self-reported history from a screening survey and questionnaire set each donor's cohort. During the 2 weeks before they entered the study, exposed participants had met someone with a PCR-confirmed or clinician-diagnosed COVID-19 case.

The chain links TRBV20-1 to TRBJ1-6; tentative D call: TRBD1 (5 bases). Source material: PBMCs or T cells enriched from blood (not recorded which). The source is a woman between 18 and 30 years old who had been exposed to COVID-19. The chain's CDR3 is CSASDRRHDSPLHF. CDR3 DNA sequence: TGCAGTGCTAGTGACAGAAGACACGATTCACCCCTCCACTTT.